These T cell receptor beta chains were read from a single sample in a study of Ad26.COV2.S vaccination and SARS-CoV-2 variants. Measured with immunoSEQ multiplex PCR; TCRdb has only the in-frame clones, and not every one. The table includes about 350,000 clones, 88% detected once. Sequencing used peripheral blood, obtained in a trial of Ad26.COV2.S vaccine versus placebo. The source of these receptors is a person between 18 and 60 years old who received the Ad26.COV2.S COVID-19 vaccine or a placebo. Each CDR3 is given with its conserved first and last residue. A D gene is named only where the DNA matches it firmly. Part of the rows lack a size; the others show once, few, many or a class for expanded clones.

clone_size cdr3_length j_call v_call d_call cdr3_nt cdr3_aa
. 14 TRBJ1-3 TRBV18 . TGTGCCAGCTCACCTCGGGATAGTGGAAACACCATATATTTT CASSPRDSGNTIYF
. 13 TRBJ1-1 TRBV11-3 . TGTGCCAGCAGCTTACGACGGAACACTGAAGCTTTCTTT CASSLRRNTEAFF
. 15 TRBJ2-7 TRBV28 TRBD2 TGTGCCAGCAGTTTCCTAGCGGGAGTTACCCACGAGCAGTACTTC CASSFLAGVTHEQYF
. 15 TRBJ2-7 TRBV5-1 . TGCGCCAGCAGCACTCAAACGACAGGTTTCTACGAGCAGTACTTC CASSTQTTGFYEQYF
. 15 TRBJ1-3 TRBV5-1 . TGCGCCAGCAGCCTTGACGGAACTTCTGGAAACACCATATATTTT CASSLDGTSGNTIYF
. 15 TRBJ1-4 TRBV5-1 TRBD1 TGCGCCAGCAGCTTGTGGACAGGGAACGATGAAAAACTGTTTTTT CASSLWTGNDEKLFF
. 10 TRBJ1-4 TRBV7-9 . TGTGCCAGCGCAAACGAAAAACTGTTTTTT CASANEKLFF
. 16 TRBJ1-1 TRBV18 . TGTGCCAGCTCACCATTCGGCAGGGAGATGAACACTGAAGCTTTCTTT CASSPFGREMNTEAFF
. 15 TRBJ1-4 TRBV7-2 . TGTGCCAGCAGCCTGACAGGTCGGGGCGATGAAAAACTGTTTTTT CASSLTGRGDEKLFF
. 13 TRBJ2-2 TRBV12-3/TRBV12-4 . TGTGCCAGCAGTTTCGGTGGGACCGGGGAGCTGTTTTTT CASSFGGTGELFF
. 16 TRBJ1-1 TRBV5-8 . TGTGCCAGCAGCTTTTTTTTCGGACCCAAGAACACTGAAGCTTTCTTT CASSFFFGPKNTEAFF
. 15 TRBJ2-1 TRBV19 TRBD2 TGTGCCAGTAGTTTCGGGACTAGCGGGGGGAGGGTGCAGTTCTTC CASSFGTSGGRVQFF
. 15 TRBJ2-6 TRBV4-3 . TGCGCCAGCAGCCAGGGTCCCTTTGGGGCCAACGTCCTGACTTTC CASSQGPFGANVLTF
. 15 TRBJ1-2 TRBV5-1 . TGCGCCAGCAGCTGGACCCGGGACCGTAACTATGGCTACACCTTC CASSWTRDRNYGYTF
once 17 TRBJ2-1 TRBV4-3 TRBD2 TGCGCCAGCAGCCTCGCCGGGCTAGCGGGAGTTGGTAATGAGCAGTTCTTC CASSLAGLAGVGNEQFF
once 14 TRBJ1-2 TRBV7-3 . TGTGCCAGCAGCCACAGGGAAGCGGGCGATGGCTACACCTTC CASSHREAGDGYTF
. 17 TRBJ1-1 TRBV7-9 TRBD1 TGTGCCAGCAAGGGGAGGGCAGGGGGCGCGGAAAAAACTGAAGCTTTCTTT CASKGRAGGAEKTEAFF
. 16 TRBJ2-5 TRBV2 TRBD2 TGTGCCAGCAGAACCGGGACTAGCGGGCTTCAAGAGACCCAGTACTTC CASRTGTSGLQETQYF